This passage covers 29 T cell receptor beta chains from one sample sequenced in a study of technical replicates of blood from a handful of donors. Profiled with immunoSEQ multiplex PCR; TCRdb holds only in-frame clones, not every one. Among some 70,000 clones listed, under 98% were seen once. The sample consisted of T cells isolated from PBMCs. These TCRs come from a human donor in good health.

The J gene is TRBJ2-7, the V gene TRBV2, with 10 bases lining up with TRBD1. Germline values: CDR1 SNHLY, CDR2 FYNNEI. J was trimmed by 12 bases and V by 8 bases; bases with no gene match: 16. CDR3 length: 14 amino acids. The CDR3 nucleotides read TGTGCCAGCGTACCGGGACAGGGGTACCCGTGGTGGTACTTC. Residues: CASVPGQGYPWWYF.

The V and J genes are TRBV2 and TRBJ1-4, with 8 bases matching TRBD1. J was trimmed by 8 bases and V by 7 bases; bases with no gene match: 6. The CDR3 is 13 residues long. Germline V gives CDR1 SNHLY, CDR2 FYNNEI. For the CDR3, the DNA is TGTGCCAGCAAGGACAGGGTGGACGAAAAACTGTTTTTT. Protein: CASKDRVDEKLFF.

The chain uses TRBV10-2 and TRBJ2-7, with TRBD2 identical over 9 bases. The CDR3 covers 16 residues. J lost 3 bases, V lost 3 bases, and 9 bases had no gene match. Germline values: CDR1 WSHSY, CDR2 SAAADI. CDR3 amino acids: CASSDAGGRGNYEQYF. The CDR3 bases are TGCGCCAGCAGTGATGCGGGCGGGAGGGGAAACTACGAGCAGTACTTC.

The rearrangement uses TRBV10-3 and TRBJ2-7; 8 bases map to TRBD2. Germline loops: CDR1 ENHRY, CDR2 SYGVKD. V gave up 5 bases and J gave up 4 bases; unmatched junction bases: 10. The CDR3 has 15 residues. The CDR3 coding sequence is TGTGCCATCAGTCAAGGGCGGGAGGCCCTATACGAGCAGTACTTC. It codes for CAISQGREALYEQYF.

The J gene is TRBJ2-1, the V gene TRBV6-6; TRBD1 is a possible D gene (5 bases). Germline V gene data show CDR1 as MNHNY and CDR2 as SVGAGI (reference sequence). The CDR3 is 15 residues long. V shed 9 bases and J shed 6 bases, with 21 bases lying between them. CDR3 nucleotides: TGTGCCAGGTCTCACCGTGACAGCTGTTCCAATGAGCAGTTCTTC. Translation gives CARSHRDSCSNEQFF.

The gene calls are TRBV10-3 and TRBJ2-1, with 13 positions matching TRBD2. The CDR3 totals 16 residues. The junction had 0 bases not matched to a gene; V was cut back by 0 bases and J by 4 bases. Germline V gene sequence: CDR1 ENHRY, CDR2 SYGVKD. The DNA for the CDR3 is TGTGCCATCAGTGAGTCGGGACTAGCGGGGTACAATGAGCAGTTCTTC. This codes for CAISESGLAGYNEQFF.

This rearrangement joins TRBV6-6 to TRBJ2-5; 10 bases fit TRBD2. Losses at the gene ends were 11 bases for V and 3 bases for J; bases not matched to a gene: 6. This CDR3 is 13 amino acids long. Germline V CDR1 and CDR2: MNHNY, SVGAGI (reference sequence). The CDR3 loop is CAASGGNKETQYF. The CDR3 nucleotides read TGTGCCGCTAGCGGGGGAAACAAAGAGACCCAGTACTTC.

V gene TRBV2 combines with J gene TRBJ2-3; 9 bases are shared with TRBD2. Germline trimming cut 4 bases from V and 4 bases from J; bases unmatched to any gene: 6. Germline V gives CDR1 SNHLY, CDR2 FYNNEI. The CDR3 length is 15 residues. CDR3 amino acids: CASSAEAGGADTQYF. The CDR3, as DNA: TGTGCCAGCAGTGCCGAAGCGGGAGGAGCAGATACGCAGTATTTT.

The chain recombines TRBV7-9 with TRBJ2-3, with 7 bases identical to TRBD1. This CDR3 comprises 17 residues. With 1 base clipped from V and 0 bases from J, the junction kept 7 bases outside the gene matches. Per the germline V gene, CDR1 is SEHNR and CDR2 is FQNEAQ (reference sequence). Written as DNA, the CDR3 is TGTGCCAGCAGCTTAGGAACGACAGGGACGAGCACAGATACGCAGTATTTT. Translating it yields CASSLGTTGTSTDTQYF. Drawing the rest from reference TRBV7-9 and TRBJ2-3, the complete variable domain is DTGVSQNPRHKITKRGQNVTFRCDPISEHNRLYWYRQTLGQGPEFLTYFQNEAQLEKSRLLSDRFSAERPKGSFSTLEIQRTEQGDSAMYLCASSLGTTGTSTDTQYFGPGTRLTVL.

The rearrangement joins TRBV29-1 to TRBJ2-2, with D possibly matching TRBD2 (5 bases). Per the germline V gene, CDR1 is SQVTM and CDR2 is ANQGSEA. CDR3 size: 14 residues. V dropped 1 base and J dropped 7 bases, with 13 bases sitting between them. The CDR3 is CSVEGTGSYGELFF. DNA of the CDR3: TGCAGCGTTGAAGGGACGGGGAGTTACGGGGAGCTGTTTTTT.

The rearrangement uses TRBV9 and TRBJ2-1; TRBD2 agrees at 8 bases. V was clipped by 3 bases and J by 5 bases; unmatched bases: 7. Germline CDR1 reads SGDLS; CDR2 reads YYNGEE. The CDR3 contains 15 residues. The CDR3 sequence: CASSEEREQNNEQFF. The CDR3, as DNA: TGTGCCAGCAGCGAGGAGCGGGAGCAAAACAATGAGCAGTTCTTC.

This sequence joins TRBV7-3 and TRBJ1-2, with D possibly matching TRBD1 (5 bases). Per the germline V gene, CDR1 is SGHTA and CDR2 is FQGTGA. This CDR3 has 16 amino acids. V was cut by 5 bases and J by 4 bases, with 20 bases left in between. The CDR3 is CASSLGVPHFFYGYTF. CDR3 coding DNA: TGTGCCAGCAGCCTAGGGGTCCCGCATTTCTTCTATGGCTACACCTTC.

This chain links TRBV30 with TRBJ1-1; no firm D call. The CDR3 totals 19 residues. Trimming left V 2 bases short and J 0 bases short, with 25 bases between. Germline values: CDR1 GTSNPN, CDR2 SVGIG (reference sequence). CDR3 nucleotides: TGTGCCTGGAGTCCCACAACCATGGAGCGACTACTGATGAACACTGAAGCTTTCTTT. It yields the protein CAWSPTTMERLLMNTEAFF.

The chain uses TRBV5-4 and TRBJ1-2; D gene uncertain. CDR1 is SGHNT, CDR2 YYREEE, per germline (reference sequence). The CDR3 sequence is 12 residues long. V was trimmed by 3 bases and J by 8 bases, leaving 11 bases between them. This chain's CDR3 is CASSSTPGGYTF. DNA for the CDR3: TGTGCCAGCAGCTCGACCCCCGGGGGCTACACCTTC.

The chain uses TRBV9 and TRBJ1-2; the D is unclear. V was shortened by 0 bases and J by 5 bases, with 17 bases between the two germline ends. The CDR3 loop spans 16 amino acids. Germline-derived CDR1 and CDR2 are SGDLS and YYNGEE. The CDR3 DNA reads TGTGCCAGCAGCGTAGAGACTAGGGCAGGCGGATATGGCTACACCTTC. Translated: CASSVETRAGGYGYTF.

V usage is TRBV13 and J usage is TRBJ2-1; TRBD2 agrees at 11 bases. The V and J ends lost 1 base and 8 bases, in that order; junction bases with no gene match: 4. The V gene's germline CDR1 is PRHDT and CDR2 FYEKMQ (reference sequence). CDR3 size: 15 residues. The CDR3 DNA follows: TGTGCCAGCAGCTTAGTTAGCGGGGGGGAGGATGAGCAGTTCTTC. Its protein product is CASSLVSGGEDEQFF.

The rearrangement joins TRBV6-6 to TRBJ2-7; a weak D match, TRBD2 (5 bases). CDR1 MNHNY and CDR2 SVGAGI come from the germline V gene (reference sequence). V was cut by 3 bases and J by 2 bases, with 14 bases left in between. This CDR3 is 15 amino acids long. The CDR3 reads CASSYRGDSTYEQYF. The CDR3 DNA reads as TGTGCCAGCAGTTATCGGGGTGATAGCACCTACGAGCAGTACTTC.

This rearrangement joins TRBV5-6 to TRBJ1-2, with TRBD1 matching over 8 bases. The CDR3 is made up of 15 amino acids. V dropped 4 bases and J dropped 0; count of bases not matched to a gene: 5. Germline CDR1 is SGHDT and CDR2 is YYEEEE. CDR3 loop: CASSEGQATNYGYTF. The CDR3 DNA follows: TGTGCCAGCAGCGAGGGACAGGCTACTAACTATGGCTACACCTTC.

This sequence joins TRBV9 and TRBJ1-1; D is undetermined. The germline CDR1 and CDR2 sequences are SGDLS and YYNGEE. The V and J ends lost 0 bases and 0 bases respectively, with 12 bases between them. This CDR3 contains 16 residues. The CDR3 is CASSVGLGTMNTEAFF. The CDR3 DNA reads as TGTGCCAGCAGCGTAGGGTTAGGAACTATGAACACTGAAGCTTTCTTT.

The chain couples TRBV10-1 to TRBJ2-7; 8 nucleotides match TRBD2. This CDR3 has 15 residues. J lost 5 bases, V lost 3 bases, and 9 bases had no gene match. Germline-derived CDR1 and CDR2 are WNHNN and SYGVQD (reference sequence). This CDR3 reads CASSDGSSGYHEQYF. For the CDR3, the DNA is TGCGCCAGCAGTGACGGTTCTAGCGGGTATCACGAGCAGTACTTC.

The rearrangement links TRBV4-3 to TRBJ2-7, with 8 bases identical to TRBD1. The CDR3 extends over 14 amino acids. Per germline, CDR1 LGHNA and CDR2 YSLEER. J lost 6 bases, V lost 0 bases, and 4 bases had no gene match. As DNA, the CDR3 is TGCGCCAGCAGCCAAGATAGGACAGGGAGCGAGCAGTACTTC. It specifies CASSQDRTGSEQYF.

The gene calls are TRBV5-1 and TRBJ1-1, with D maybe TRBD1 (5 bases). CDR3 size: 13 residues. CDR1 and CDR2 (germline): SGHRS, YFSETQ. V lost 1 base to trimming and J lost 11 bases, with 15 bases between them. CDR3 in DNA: TGCGCCAGCAGCTTGAGGGGCGCAGACGAGGCTTTCTTT. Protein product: CASSLRGADEAFF.

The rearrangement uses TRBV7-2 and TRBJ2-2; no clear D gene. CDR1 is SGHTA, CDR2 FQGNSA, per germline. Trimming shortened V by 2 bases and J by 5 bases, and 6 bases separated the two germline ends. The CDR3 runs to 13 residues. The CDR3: CASSLSVTGELFF. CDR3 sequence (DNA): TGTGCCAGCAGCTTAAGCGTGACCGGGGAGCTGTTTTTT.

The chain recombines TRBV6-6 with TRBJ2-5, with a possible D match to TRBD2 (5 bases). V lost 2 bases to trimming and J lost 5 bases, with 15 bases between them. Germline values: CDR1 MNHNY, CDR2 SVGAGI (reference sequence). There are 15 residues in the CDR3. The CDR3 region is CASSYPLLGFETQYF. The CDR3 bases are TGTGCCAGCAGTTACCCCCTACTAGGTTTCGAGACCCAGTACTTC.

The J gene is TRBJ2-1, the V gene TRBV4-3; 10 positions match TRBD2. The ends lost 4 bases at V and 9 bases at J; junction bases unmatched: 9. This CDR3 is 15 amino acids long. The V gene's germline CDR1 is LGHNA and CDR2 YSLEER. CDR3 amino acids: CASSRGTSAGREQFF. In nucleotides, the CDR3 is TGCGCCAGCAGCCGCGGGACTAGCGCGGGGCGTGAGCAGTTCTTC.

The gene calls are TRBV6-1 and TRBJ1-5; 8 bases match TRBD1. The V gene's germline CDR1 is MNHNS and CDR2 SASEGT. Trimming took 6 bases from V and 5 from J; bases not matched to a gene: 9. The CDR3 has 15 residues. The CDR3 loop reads CASRYGQGGDQPQHF. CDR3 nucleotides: TGTGCCAGCAGGTACGGACAGGGAGGGGATCAGCCCCAGCATTTT.

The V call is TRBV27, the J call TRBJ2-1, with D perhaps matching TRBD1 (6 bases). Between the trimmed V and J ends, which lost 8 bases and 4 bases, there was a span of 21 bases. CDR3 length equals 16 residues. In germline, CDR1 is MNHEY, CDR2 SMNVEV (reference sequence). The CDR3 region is CASSGHSESGYNEQFF. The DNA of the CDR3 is TGTGCCAGCTCGGGACACTCGGAAAGTGGTTACAATGAGCAGTTCTTC.

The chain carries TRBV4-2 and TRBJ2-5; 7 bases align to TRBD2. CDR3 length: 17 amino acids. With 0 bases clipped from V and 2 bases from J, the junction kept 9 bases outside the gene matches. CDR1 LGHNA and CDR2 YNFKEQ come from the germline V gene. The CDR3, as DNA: TGTGCCAGCAGCCAAGATTTGGGAGCGGGGTCTCAAGAGACCCAGTACTTC. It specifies CASSQDLGAGSQETQYF.

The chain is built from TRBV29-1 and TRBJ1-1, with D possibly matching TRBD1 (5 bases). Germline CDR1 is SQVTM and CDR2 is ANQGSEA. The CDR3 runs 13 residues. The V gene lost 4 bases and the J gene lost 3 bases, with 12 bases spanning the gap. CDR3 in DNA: TGCAGCGTTGGGGTGGGGGGGGACACTGAAGCTTTCTTT. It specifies CSVGVGGDTEAFF.